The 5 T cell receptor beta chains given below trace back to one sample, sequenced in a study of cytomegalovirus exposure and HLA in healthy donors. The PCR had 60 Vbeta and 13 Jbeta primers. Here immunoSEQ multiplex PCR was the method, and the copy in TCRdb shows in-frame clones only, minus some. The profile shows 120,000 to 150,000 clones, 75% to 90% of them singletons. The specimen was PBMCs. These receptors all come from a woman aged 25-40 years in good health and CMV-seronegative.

The CDR3 loop is CASSLDRAMNTEAFF. The CDR3 DNA is TGTGCCAGCAGTTTAGACAGGGCCATGAACACTGAAGCTTTCTTT. The genes are TRBV28 and TRBJ1-1; 7 nucleotides match TRBD1. V lost 2 bases to trimming and J lost 0 bases; unmatched junction nucleotides: 3. Germline CDR1 reads MDHEN; CDR2 reads SYDVKM. CDR3 length: 15 amino acids.

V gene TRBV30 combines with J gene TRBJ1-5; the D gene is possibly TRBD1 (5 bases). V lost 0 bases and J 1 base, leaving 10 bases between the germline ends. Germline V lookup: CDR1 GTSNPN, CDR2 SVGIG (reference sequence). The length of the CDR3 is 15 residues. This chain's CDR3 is CAWSVAGRSNQPQHF. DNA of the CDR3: TGTGCCTGGAGTGTAGCAGGGAGGAGCAATCAGCCCCAGCATTTT.

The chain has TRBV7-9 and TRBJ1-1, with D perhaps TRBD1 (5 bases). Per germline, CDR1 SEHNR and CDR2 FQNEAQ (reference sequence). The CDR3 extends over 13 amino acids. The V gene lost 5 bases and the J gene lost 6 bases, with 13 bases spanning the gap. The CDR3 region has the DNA TGTGCCAGCAGCCCCAGGGTTACGGCTGAAGCTTTCTTT. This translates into CASSPRVTAEAFF.

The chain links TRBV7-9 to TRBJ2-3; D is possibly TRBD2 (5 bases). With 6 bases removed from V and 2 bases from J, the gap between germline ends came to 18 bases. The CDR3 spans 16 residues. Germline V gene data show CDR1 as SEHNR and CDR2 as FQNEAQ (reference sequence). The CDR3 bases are TGTGCCAGCAGTCTCCAGTGGACGGGGATCACAGATACGCAGTATTTT. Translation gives CASSLQWTGITDTQYF. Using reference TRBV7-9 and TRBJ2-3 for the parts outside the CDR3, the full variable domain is DTGVSQNPRHKITKRGQNVTFRCDPISEHNRLYWYRQTLGQGPEFLTYFQNEAQLEKSRLLSDRFSAERPKGSFSTLEIQRTEQGDSAMYLCASSLQWTGITDTQYFGPGTRLTVL.

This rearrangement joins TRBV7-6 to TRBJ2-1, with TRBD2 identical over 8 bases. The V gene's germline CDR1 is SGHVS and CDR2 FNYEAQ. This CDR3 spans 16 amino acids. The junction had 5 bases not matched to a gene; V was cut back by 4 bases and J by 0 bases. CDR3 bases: TGTGCCAGCAGCTCTACTAGCGGTTACTCCTACAATGAGCAGTTCTTC. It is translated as CASSSTSGYSYNEQFF.